Each of the 3 T cell receptor beta chains below was sequenced from the same sample in a study of T cells in Graves' hyperthyroidism and ophthalmopathy. From RNA transcripts, TCR beta CDR3 regions were amplified. The TCR CDR3 was amplified in a first-round RT-PCR using the HTBI primer set. TCRdb passed the multiplex PCR reads through MiXCR, listing each CDR3 protein once. The sample lists around 690,000 distinct CDR3 sequences; under 25% were seen once. Sequencing was done on a sample of blood. Receptors were obtained from a man aged 25 to 40 with Graves' ophthalmopathy.

This clonotype was counted a few times. The chain couples TRBV6-5 to TRBJ1-6; the D is unclear. Trimming shortened V by 1 base and J by 7 bases, and 11 bases separated the two germline ends. The CDR3 spans 15 residues. The germline V gene encodes CDR1 MNHEY and CDR2 SVGAGI. CDR3 in amino acids: CASSYYAMGNSPLHF. In DNA form, the CDR3 reads TGTGCCAGCAGTTACTATGCTATGGGCAATTCACCCCTCCACTTT.

This clonotype was detected many times. The CDR3 nucleotides read TGCGCCAGCAGCGAAACGGCAGGGGTAAGCTCCTACGAGCAGTACTTC. Protein product: CASSETAGVSSYEQYF. The chain joins TRBV5-1 to TRBJ2-7, with TRBD1 as a possible D gene (6 bases). CDR1 SGHRS and CDR2 YFSETQ come from the germline V gene. The CDR3 has 16 residues. Trimming removed 4 bases from V and 0 bases from J, with 17 bases in between.

This clonotype was counted many times. The genes are TRBV11-3 and TRBJ2-1; 9 bases fit TRBD2. Germline V gives CDR1 SGHNT, CDR2 YENEEA. The CDR3 runs to 19 residues. The ends lost 1 base at V and 5 bases at J; junction bases unmatched: 15. CDR3 loop: CASSLVTSKREVGHNEQFF. Written as DNA, the CDR3 is TGTGCCAGCAGCTTAGTCACCTCTAAGCGGGAGGTGGGTCACAATGAGCAGTTCTTC.